This T cell receptor (beta chain) was captured in a study of cytomegalovirus exposure and HLA in healthy donors. Regarding the study as a whole: Cytomegalovirus-associated status was assigned to 164 TCR beta chains. Reports credit the classifier with highly specific, highly sensitive diagnosis of cytomegalovirus status.

Details on this clone: The antigen is unknown.

Sequenced by immunoSEQ multiplex PCR; TCRdb stores in-frame clones only, minus some. The data show 110,000 to 150,000 clones, with nearly 90% seen just once and approximately 10% held by the top ten. The CDR3 is 18 residues long. With V trimmed by 3 bases and J by 0 bases, 10 bases remained unmatched. Germline V gene sequence: CDR1 SNHLY, CDR2 FYNNEI. The sample was PBMCs. The source is a woman younger than 30 in good health and CMV-seropositive. This rearrangement joins TRBV2 to TRBJ2-1; 8 bases align to TRBD2. DNA of the CDR3: TGTGCCAGCAGTGAGCTGTTGAGCGGGGGCCCCTCCTACAATGAGCAGTTCTTC. Translation: CASSELLSGGPSYNEQFF.